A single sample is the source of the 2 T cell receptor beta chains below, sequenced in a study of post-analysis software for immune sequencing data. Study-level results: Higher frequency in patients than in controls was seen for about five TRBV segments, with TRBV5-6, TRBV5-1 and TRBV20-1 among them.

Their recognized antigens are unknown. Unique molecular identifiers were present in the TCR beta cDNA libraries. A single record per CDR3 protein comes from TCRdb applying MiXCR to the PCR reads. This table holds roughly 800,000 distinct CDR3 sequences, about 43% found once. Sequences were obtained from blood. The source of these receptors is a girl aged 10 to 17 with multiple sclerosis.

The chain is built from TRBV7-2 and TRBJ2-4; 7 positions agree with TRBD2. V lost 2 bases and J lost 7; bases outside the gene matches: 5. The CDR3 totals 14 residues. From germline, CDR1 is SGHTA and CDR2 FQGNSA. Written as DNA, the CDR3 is TGTGCCAGCAGCTTACTGGGAGGGCAGAACATTCAGTACTTC. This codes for CASSLLGGQNIQYF.

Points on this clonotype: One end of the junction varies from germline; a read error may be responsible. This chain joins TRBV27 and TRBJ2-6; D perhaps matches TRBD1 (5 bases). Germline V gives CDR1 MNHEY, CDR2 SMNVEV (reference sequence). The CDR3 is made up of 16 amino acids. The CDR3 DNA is TGTGCCAGCAGTTTAGGGGCGTTCTCTGGGGCCAACGTCCGGACTTTC. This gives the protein CASSLGAFSGANVRTF.